The clone carrying this T cell receptor beta chain is a singleton in its sample. Generated by immunoSEQ multiplex PCR, the TCRdb table keeps only in-frame clones and is missing some. The table lists more than 300,000 clones, 75% to 90% of them singletons. This entry is derived from a study of blood T cell repertoires in COVID-19. Source material: PBMCs or T cells enriched from blood (not recorded which). The TCR originated in a woman between 50 and 59 years old who had recovered from COVID-19.

In DNA, the CDR3 is TGTGCCTGGAGTGATAATCGGGATCAGCCCCAGCATTTT. It yields the protein CAWSDNRDQPQHF. The rearrangement joins TRBV30 to TRBJ1-5; D unclear. The germline V gene has CDR1 GTSNPN and CDR2 SVGIG (reference sequence). The CDR3 totals 13 residues. The V and J ends lost 1 base and 5 bases respectively, with 9 bases between them.